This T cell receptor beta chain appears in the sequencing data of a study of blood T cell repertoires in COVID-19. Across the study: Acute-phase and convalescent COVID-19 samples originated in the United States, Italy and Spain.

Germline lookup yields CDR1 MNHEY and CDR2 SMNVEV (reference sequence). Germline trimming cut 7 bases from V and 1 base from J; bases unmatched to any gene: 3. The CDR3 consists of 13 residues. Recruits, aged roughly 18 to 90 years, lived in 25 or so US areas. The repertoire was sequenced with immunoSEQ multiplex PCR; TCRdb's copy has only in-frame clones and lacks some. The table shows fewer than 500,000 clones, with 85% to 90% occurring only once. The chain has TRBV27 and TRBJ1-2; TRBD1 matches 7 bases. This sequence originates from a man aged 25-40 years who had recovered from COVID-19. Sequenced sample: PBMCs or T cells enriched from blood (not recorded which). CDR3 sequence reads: CASKRQGNYGYTF. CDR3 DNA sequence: TGTGCCAGCAAAAGACAGGGTAACTATGGCTACACCTTC.